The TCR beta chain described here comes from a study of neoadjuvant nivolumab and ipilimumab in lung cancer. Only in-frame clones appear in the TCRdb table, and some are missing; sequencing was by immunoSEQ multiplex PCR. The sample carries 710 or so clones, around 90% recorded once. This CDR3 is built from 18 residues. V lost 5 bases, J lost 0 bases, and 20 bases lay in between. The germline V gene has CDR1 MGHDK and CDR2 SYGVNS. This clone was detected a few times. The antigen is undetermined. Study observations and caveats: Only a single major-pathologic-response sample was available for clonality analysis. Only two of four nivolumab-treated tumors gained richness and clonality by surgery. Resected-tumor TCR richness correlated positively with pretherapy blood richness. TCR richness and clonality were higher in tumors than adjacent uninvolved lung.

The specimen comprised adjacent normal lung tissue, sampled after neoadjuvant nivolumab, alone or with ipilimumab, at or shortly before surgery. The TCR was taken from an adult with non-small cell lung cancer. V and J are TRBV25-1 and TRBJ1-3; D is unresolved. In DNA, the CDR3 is TGTGCCAGCAGTACCAGTATGCTCGGACCGAACTCTGGAAACACCATATATTTT. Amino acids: CASSTSMLGPNSGNTIYF.